The 31 T cell receptor beta chains given below trace back to one sample, sequenced in a study of regulatory T cells in long-lasting Graves disease. Time point meaning: newly diagnosed GD, antithyroid drugs for less than 3 months. The authors made the TCR library using RNA they extracted from PBMCs. Researchers made TCR beta libraries by using iRepertoire HTBI primers and running Arm-PCR on CDR3 regions. Using its own MiXCR run on the multiplex PCR reads, TCRdb lists one record per CDR3 protein. The sample includes 580,000 or so distinct CDR3 sequences, roughly 16% of them seen just once. These data are also associated with another study on T cells in Graves' hyperthyroidism and ophthalmopathy.

Specimen: peripheral blood mononuclear cells (PBMCs), collected at new diagnosis, from a patient treated with antithyroid drugs. The receptor set was obtained from a young man with Graves disease.

This clonotype was counted only a few times. The genes are TRBV14 and TRBJ2-1; 11 bases match TRBD2. V shed 1 base, J shed 6 bases, and the junction held 5 bases outside the gene matches. Germline values: CDR1 SGHDN, CDR2 FVKESK. This CDR3 contains 16 residues. As DNA, the CDR3 is TGTGCCAGCAGCCAAGTTAGCGGGAGGGAGAGCAATGAGCAGTTCTTC. It encodes CASSQVSGRESNEQFF.

V is TRBV7-6 and J is TRBJ2-1, with TRBD2 matching 11 bases. V lost 5 bases and J lost 9; bases outside the gene matches: 6. Germline-derived CDR1 and CDR2 are SGHVS and FNYEAQ. The CDR3 is 14 residues long. CDR3 in amino acids: CASSQTSGIREQFF. CDR3 in DNA: TGTGCCAGCAGCCAGACTAGCGGGATCCGTGAGCAGTTCTTC.

There are many counts of this clonotype. The V call is TRBV5-4, the J call TRBJ2-7; TRBD2 matches at 11 bases. The J segment lost 6 bases and the V segment lost 4 bases, leaving 9 bases of the junction unmatched. This CDR3 has 15 residues. The V gene's germline CDR1 is SGHNT and CDR2 YYREEE (reference sequence). This CDR3 is CASSRLAGGAIEQYF. The CDR3, as DNA: TGTGCCAGCAGCCGGCTAGCGGGAGGTGCCATCGAGCAGTACTTC.

This clonotype was counted a few times. This chain links TRBV4-2 with TRBJ2-7; 12 nucleotides match TRBD2. V lost 4 bases, J lost 1 base, and 11 bases stayed unmatched. CDR1 LGHNA and CDR2 YNFKEQ come from the germline V gene. This CDR3 comprises 18 residues. The CDR3 reads CASSLEGLAGFTSYEQYF. The CDR3 DNA follows: TGTGCCAGCAGCCTCGAGGGACTAGCGGGCTTCACGTCCTACGAGCAGTACTTC.

The chain combines TRBV3-1 with TRBJ1-3; a weak D match, TRBD1 (6 bases). Trimming removed 0 bases at V and 3 bases at J, with 9 bases between. Per the germline V gene, CDR1 is LGHDT and CDR2 is YNNKEL (reference sequence). The CDR3 spans 15 residues. The CDR3 sequence is CASSQDTGFGNTIYF. CDR3 in DNA: TGTGCCAGCAGCCAAGATACAGGGTTTGGAAACACCATATATTTT.

The chain joins TRBV2 to TRBJ2-2; TRBD2 agrees at 8 bases. The trim removed 8 bases at V and 1 base at J, leaving 6 bases unmatched. The CDR3 runs 15 residues. Germline lookup yields CDR1 SNHLY and CDR2 FYNNEI. CDR3: CASGGLGGNTGELFF. The CDR3 bases are TGTGCCAGCGGGGGACTAGGGGGGAACACCGGGGAGCTGTTTTTT. Full variable domain (rest looked up from reference TRBV2 and TRBJ2-2): EPEVTQTPSHQVTQMGQEVILRCVPISNHLYFYWYRQILGQKVEFLVSFYNNEISEKSEIFDDQFSVERPDGSNFTLKIRSTKLEDSAMYFCASGGLGGNTGELFFGEGSRLTVL.

This clonotype came up a few times. The rearrangement uses TRBV9 and TRBJ2-5; no clear D. V lost 0 bases and J 7 bases, leaving 10 bases between the germline ends. From germline, CDR1 is SGDLS and CDR2 YYNGEE. The CDR3 spans 13 residues. The CDR3 nucleotides read TGTGCCAGCAGCGTAGACGTCTCCGGGACCCAGTACTTC. It encodes CASSVDVSGTQYF.

The V gene is TRBV28, the J gene TRBJ2-3; 15 nucleotides agree with TRBD2. Germline V gives CDR1 MDHEN, CDR2 SYDVKM. This CDR3 contains 19 residues. The J segment lost 3 bases and the V segment lost 9 bases, leaving 16 bases of the junction unmatched. CDR3 DNA sequence: TGTGCCAGTGTAGGGGGTGGACTAGCGGGAGGGGTTTGGACAGATACGCAGTATTTT. As protein: CASVGGGLAGGVWTDTQYF.

This clonotype was seen ten or more times. The rearrangement uses TRBV30 and TRBJ1-5, with TRBD1 identical over 9 bases. V lost 2 bases, J lost 5 bases, and 4 bases stayed unmatched. Germline lookup yields CDR1 GTSNPN and CDR2 SVGIG (reference sequence). The CDR3 is 14 residues long. CDR3 DNA: TGTGCCTGGAGTACGACAGGGGGATATCAGCCCCAGCATTTT. It translates to CAWSTTGGYQPQHF.

The chain uses TRBV5-6 and TRBJ2-3, with 8 positions matching TRBD1. Germline CDR1 is SGHDT and CDR2 is YYEEEE. The length of the CDR3 is 11 residues. The V gene end was trimmed by 3 bases and the J gene end by 12 bases; junction bases not matched to a gene: 3. CDR3 sequence (DNA): TGTGCCAGCAGCTCGGACAGGGAACAGTATTTT. Amino acid sequence: CASSSDREQYF.

This chain links TRBV12-3 or TRBV12-4 with TRBJ1-3; D remains ambiguous. CDR3 length: 15 residues. The germline V and J ends were trimmed by 2 bases and 0 bases, with 8 bases remaining between them. The CDR3 coding sequence is TGTGCCAGCAGTTTACGGGAGGGCTCTGGAAACACCATATATTTT. Its translation: CASSLREGSGNTIYF.

The rearrangement uses TRBV7-9 and TRBJ2-5; 15 nucleotides agree with TRBD2. Trimming at V came to 5 bases and at J to 4 bases, leaving 11 bases not matched to a gene. The CDR3 contains 18 residues. The germline V gene has CDR1 SEHNR and CDR2 FQNEAQ (reference sequence). CDR3 sequence (DNA): TGTGCCAGCAGCCGGACTAGCGGGAGGGGGGCGGCGGCAGAGACCCAGTACTTC. The encoded protein is CASSRTSGRGAAAETQYF.

This clonotype has a count of ten or more. The CDR3 here is CASSLEGQANTEAFF. The CDR3, as DNA: TGCGCCAGCAGCTTGGAGGGACAGGCGAACACTGAAGCTTTCTTT. V is TRBV5-1 and J is TRBJ1-1; 8 positions match TRBD1. CDR3 length equals 15 residues. V was pared by 0 bases and J by 1 base, with 2 bases of the junction left unmatched. Germline V CDR1 and CDR2: SGHRS, YFSETQ.

Only a few counts were recorded for this clonotype. A read error may explain this, as a much larger clone is one base away. V is TRBV2 and J is TRBJ2-7, with 7 bases fitting TRBD2. Germline V lookup: CDR1 SNHLY, CDR2 FYNNEI. The CDR3 consists of 14 residues. The CDR3 here is CAGSRGEFSYEQYF. CDR3 DNA: TGTGCCGGCAGTCGGGGGGAGTTCTCCTACGAGCAGTACTTC.

This sequence joins TRBV29-1 and TRBJ2-6; the D is unclear. Germline V gives CDR1 SQVTM, CDR2 ANQGSEA. V lost 3 bases and J lost 1, with 10 bases in between. The CDR3 loop spans 15 amino acids. CDR3 residues: CSVEGALSGANVLTF. The CDR3, as DNA: TGCAGCGTTGAGGGTGCCCTATCTGGGGCCAACGTCCTGACTTTC.

This rearrangement joins TRBV2 to TRBJ2-3, with D perhaps matching TRBD1 or TRBD2 (5 bases each). V was cut by 7 bases and J by 0 bases, with 17 bases left in between. This CDR3 has 16 amino acids. From germline, CDR1 is SNHLY and CDR2 FYNNEI. CDR3 coding DNA: TGTGCCAGCACTGTACCCGGGACGGGGAGCACAGATACGCAGTATTTT. Its translation: CASTVPGTGSTDTQYF.

This clonotype was seen at least ten times. The chain recombines TRBV28 with TRBJ1-1; D gene unclear. The length of the CDR3 is 12 residues. Trimming removed 6 bases from V and 4 bases from J, with 9 bases in between. The germline gives CDR1 MDHEN, CDR2 SYDVKM. The CDR3 DNA follows: TGTGCCAGCAGATCCGGGAGCACTGAAGCTTTCTTT. This sequence encodes CASRSGSTEAFF.

This clonotype showed up just a few times. This sequence joins TRBV7-6 and TRBJ2-7, with 10 nucleotides matching TRBD1. Per the germline V gene, CDR1 is SGHVS and CDR2 is FNYEAQ. The CDR3 runs to 14 residues. V was clipped by 4 bases and J by 7 bases; unmatched bases: 7. In nucleotides, the CDR3 is TGTGCCAGCAGCTCGGGACAGGGGCTAGGAGAGCAGTACTTC. Translation gives CASSSGQGLGEQYF.

The CDR3 bases are TGTGCCAGCAGCCACGACCCCCGGGACAGGGCCGCTGAAGCTTTCTTT. Translation gives CASSHDPRDRAAEAFF. The chain has TRBV7-9 and TRBJ1-1; 9 bases match TRBD1. Germline values: CDR1 SEHNR, CDR2 FQNEAQ (reference sequence). V gave up 5 bases and J gave up 6 bases; unmatched junction bases: 13. The CDR3 runs 16 residues.

The chain has TRBV4-1 and TRBJ1-1; D gene uncertain. CDR1 is MGHRA and CDR2 is YSYEKL in the germline V gene. Trimming pared 0 bases from V and 7 bases from J, leaving 9 bases between. The CDR3 consists of 13 residues. This CDR3 reads CASSQDRALEAFF. DNA for the CDR3: TGCGCCAGCAGCCAAGATAGAGCTCTTGAAGCTTTCTTT.

On this clonotype itself: This may come from a read error, since a much larger clone is one base off. The rearrangement uses TRBV30 and TRBJ2-2, with D tentatively TRBD2 (6 bases). The length of the CDR3 is 13 residues. Germline values: CDR1 GTSNPN, CDR2 SVGIG (reference sequence). The CDR3 DNA is TGTGACTGGAGTTACGGGAGCGCCGGGGAGCTGTTTTTT. Its translation is CDWSYGSAGELFF.

This sequence joins TRBV6-2 or TRBV6-3 and TRBJ2-3; 7 nucleotides align to TRBD1. Trimming removed 5 bases from V and 0 bases from J; junction bases left unmatched: 5. The germline V gene has CDR1 MNHEY and CDR2 SVGEGT. The CDR3 contains 15 residues. The CDR3 here is CASSDRGQSTDTQYF. In DNA form, the CDR3 reads TGTGCCAGCAGTGATCGGGGACAGAGCACAGATACGCAGTATTTT.

The chain links TRBV6-2 or TRBV6-3 to TRBJ2-7, with D maybe TRBD2 (6 bases). The CDR3 sequence is 17 residues long. V was shortened by 6 bases and J by 0 bases, with 21 bases between the two germline ends. The germline gives CDR1 MNHEY, CDR2 SVGEGT. The CDR3 bases are TGTGCCAGCAGCCCCCCAGGGTCGCGGGATAGCTCCTACGAGCAGTACTTC. This encodes CASSPPGSRDSSYEQYF.

This clonotype has a handful of counts. This rearrangement joins TRBV7-3 to TRBJ2-2; weak D call: TRBD2 (5 bases). CDR1 SGHTA and CDR2 FQGTGA come from the germline V gene. Trimming removed 1 base from V and 5 bases from J, with 8 bases in between. There are 14 residues in the CDR3. CDR3 bases: TGTGCCAGCAGCTTAAATCGGGAAACCGGGGAGCTGTTTTTT. Translated, it gives CASSLNRETGELFF.

This clonotype was detected only a few times. The rearrangement joins TRBV19 to TRBJ2-5, with TRBD2 as a possible D gene (6 bases). There are 16 residues in the CDR3. V was clipped by 2 bases and J by 1 base, with 14 bases between them. In germline, CDR1 is LNHDA, CDR2 SQIVND (reference sequence). CDR3 in amino acids: CASSIYPSATQETQYF. CDR3 DNA: TGTGCCAGTAGTATATATCCTAGCGCAACCCAAGAGACCCAGTACTTC.

This clonotype was observed at least ten times. The chain links TRBV7-9 to TRBJ1-1; 8 bases align to TRBD1. Germline CDR1 is SEHNR and CDR2 is FQNEAQ (reference sequence). The V gene end was trimmed by 5 bases and the J gene end by 3 bases; junction bases not matched to a gene: 8. The CDR3 contains 15 residues. CDR3 region: CASSIGQGPHTEAFF. CDR3 DNA: TGTGCCAGCAGCATCGGACAGGGTCCCCACACTGAAGCTTTCTTT.

This clonotype was seen a few times. V gene TRBV27 combines with J gene TRBJ2-1; 10 positions agree with TRBD2. CDR3 size: 15 residues. V gave up 6 bases and J gave up 4 bases; unmatched junction bases: 6. CDR1 and CDR2 (germline): MNHEY, SMNVEV (reference sequence). The CDR3: CASSGRGLAYNEQFF. The CDR3 nucleotides read TGTGCCAGCAGCGGACGGGGACTAGCGTACAATGAGCAGTTCTTC.

About this clonotype: A read error is the likely source, as a far larger clone sits one nucleotide away. The chain has TRBV5-1 and TRBJ2-3, with 12 positions matching TRBD1. CDR1 is SGHRS and CDR2 is YFSETQ in the germline V gene. The CDR3 covers 15 residues. For the CDR3, the DNA is TGCGCCAGCAGCAAGGGACAGGGGGCTTACAATGAGCAGTCCTTC. Translated, it gives CASSKGQGAYNEQSF.

This clonotype was recorded at least ten times. The V call is TRBV28, the J call TRBJ2-7; 10 bases fit TRBD2. The germline gives CDR1 MDHEN, CDR2 SYDVKM. V dropped 4 bases and J dropped 0; count of bases not matched to a gene: 3. The CDR3 length is 15 residues. DNA for the CDR3: TGTGCCAGCAGTTCTGGACTAGCGGACTCCTACGAGCAGTACTTC. Translated: CASSSGLADSYEQYF.

This clonotype appeared many times. The chain combines TRBV6-1 with TRBJ2-1; D is unclear. The CDR3 is 15 residues long. With 1 base removed from V and 4 bases from J, the gap between germline ends came to 11 bases. Germline V CDR1 and CDR2: MNHNS, SASEGT. The CDR3 nucleotides read TGTGCCAGCAGTGAAGAGACCAGCCTTTACAATGAGCAGTTCTTC. As protein: CASSEETSLYNEQFF.

The chain carries TRBV2 and TRBJ2-3; 11 nucleotides line up with TRBD2. V lost 6 bases to trimming and J lost 1 base; unmatched junction nucleotides: 6. The germline V gene has CDR1 SNHLY and CDR2 FYNNEI. This CDR3 contains 16 residues. The CDR3 coding sequence is TGTGCCAGCAGATTTGGACTAGCGGGCGGCACAGATACGCAGTATTTT. Amino acid sequence: CASRFGLAGGTDTQYF.